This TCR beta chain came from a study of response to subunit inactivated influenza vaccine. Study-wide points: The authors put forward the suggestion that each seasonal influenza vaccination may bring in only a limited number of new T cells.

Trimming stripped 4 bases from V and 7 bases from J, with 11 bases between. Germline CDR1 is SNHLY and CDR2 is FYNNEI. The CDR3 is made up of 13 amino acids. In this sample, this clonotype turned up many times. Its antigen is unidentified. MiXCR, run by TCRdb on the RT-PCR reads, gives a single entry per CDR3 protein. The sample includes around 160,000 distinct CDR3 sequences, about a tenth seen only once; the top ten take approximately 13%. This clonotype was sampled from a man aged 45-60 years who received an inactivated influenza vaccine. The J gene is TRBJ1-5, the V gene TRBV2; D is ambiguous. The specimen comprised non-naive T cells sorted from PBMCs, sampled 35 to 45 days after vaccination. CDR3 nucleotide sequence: TGTGCCAGCAGTGGGGAGGGAGGCCAGCCCCAGCATTTT. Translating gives CASSGEGGQPQHF.